These T cell receptor beta chains were read from a single sample in a study of cytomegalovirus exposure and HLA in healthy donors. Profiled with immunoSEQ multiplex PCR; TCRdb holds only in-frame clones, not every one. The table has fewer than 200,000 clones, 65% to 80% seen once. Sample: PBMCs. These TCRs come from a woman aged 40-49 years in good health and CMV-seronegative. Each CDR3 is given with its conserved first and last residue. Fields, in order: D gene, V gene, clone size, J gene, CDR3 protein, CDR3 DNA. D genes are given only for firm matches. Size tells how often a clone was seen (once, few, many) or the class of an expanded clone, and some rows leave it out.

>TRBD2|TRBV7-8|NA|TRBJ2-5
CASSFASGRQETQYF
TGTGCCAGCAGCTTTGCCAGCGGGAGGCAAGAGACCCAGTACTTC
>NA|TRBV9|NA|TRBJ2-1
CASSTRGASNNEQFF
TGTGCCAGCAGCACCCGCGGGGCGTCCAACAATGAGCAGTTCTTC
>NA|TRBV19|NA|TRBJ2-2
CASRALPGSRRLFF
TGTGCCAGTAGAGCCCTCCCCGGTTCTCGAAGGCTGTTTTTT
>NA|TRBV10-3|NA|TRBJ1-2
CAIRDNRPPSGYTF
TGTGCCATCAGGGACAATCGTCCACCTAGTGGCTACACCTTC
>NA|TRBV10-1|NA|TRBJ2-3
CASSARGITDTQYF
TGCGCCAGCAGTGCACGAGGGATCACAGATACGCAGTATTTT
>NA|TRBV7-2|few|TRBJ1-1
CASSFETDTEAFF
TGTGCCAGCAGCTTTGAGACAGACACTGAAGCTTTCTTT
>TRBD1|TRBV6-1|many|TRBJ1-1
CASSGQGTEAFF
TGTGCCAGCAGTGGACAGGGCACTGAAGCTTTCTTT
>NA|TRBV19|once|TRBJ1-5
CASSINRRGGNQPQHF
TGTGCCAGTAGTATCAACCGGCGGGGGGGCAATCAGCCCCAGCATTTT
>NA|TRBV2|few|TRBJ1-2
CASGTSGYTF
TGTGCCAGCGGGACAAGTGGCTACACCTTC
>TRBD1|TRBV15|medium-sized|TRBJ1-5
CATSRDRQGGQPQHF
TGTGCCACCAGCAGAGATCGGCAGGGGGGTCAGCCCCAGCATTTT
>NA|TRBV5-4|few|TRBJ1-2
CASSLEGGVLVGYTF
TGTGCCAGCAGCTTGGAGGGGGGGGTCCTCGTGGGCTACACCTTC